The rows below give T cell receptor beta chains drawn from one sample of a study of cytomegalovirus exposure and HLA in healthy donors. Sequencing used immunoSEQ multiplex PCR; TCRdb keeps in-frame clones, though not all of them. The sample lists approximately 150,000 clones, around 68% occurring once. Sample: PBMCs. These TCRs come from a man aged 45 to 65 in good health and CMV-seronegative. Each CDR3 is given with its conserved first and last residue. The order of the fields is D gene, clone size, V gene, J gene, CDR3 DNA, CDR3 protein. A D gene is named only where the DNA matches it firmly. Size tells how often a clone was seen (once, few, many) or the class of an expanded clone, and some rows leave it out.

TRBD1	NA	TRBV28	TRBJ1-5	TGTGCCAGCAGTTCGCGACAGGGTTCCCAGCCCCAGCATTTT	CASSSRQGSQPQHF
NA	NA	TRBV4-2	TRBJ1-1	TGTGCCAGCACACCAAGAGGAACCCTCAAGAACACTGAAGCTTTCTTT	CASTPRGTLKNTEAFF
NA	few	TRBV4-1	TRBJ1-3	TGCGCCAGCAGCCCCACCTTGACAGGTGTAAACACCATATATTTT	CASSPTLTGVNTIYF
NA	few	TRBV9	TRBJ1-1	TGTGCCAGCAGCCCACAGGGTGAGGTGAACACTGAAGCTTTCTTT	CASSPQGEVNTEAFF
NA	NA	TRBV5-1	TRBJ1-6	TGCGCCAGCAGCTTGGACGGGAATTCACCCCTCCACTTT	CASSLDGNSPLHF
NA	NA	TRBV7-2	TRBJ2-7	TGTGCCAGCAGCTTAGCGTCGACAGGAATGTACGAGCAGTACTTC	CASSLASTGMYEQYF
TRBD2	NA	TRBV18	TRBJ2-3	TGTGCCAGCTCACCCGGACTAGCGGGGGGCCTCGATACGCAGTATTTT	CASSPGLAGGLDTQYF
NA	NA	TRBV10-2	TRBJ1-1	TGCGCCAGCTCGGGTGTGAACACTGAAGCTTTCTTT	CASSGVNTEAFF
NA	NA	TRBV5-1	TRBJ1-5	TGCGCCAGCAGCTTGGAAGGAGATTCCCGGCAGCCCCAGCATTTT	CASSLEGDSRQPQHF
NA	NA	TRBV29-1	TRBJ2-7	TGCAGCGCCGCGACCAGGGTCTCCTACGAGCAGTACTTC	CSAATRVSYEQYF
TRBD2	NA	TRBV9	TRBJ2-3	TGTGCCAGCAGCGCCGAGGGACTACCCACAGATACGCAGTATTTT	CASSAEGLPTDTQYF
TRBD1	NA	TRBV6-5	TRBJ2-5	TGTGCCAGCAAGGGAACAGGGGGCCTTGAGACCCAGTACTTC	CASKGTGGLETQYF
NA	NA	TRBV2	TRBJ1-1	TGTGCCAGCACCCCGGACACGAACACTGAAGCTTTCTTT	CASTPDTNTEAFF
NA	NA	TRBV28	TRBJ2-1	TGTGCCAGCAGTTGGCTTTACAATGAGCAGTTCTTC	CASSWLYNEQFF
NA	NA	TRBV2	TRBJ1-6	TGTGCCAGCAGTGAAGACAGGGTACGATCACCCCTCCACTTT	CASSEDRVRSPLHF
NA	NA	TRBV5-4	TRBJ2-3	TGTGCCAGCAGCTTATCTAGTACGCCTGGCACAGATACGCAGTATTTT	CASSLSSTPGTDTQYF
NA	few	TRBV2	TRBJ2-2	TGTGCCAGCAGTGTCCTGAACACCGGGGAGCTGTTTTTT	CASSVLNTGELFF
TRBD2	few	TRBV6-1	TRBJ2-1	TGTGCCAGCAGTGAAGAGATAGCGGGGGCCTTCAGTGAGCAGTTCTTC	CASSEEIAGAFSEQFF
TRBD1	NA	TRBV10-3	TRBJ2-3	TGTGCCATCCCCCTAGGGGACAGCAGCACAGATACGCAGTATTTT	CAIPLGDSSTDTQYF
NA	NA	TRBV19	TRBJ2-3	TGTGCCAGTAGTCTACAGGGTCTCACAGATACGCAGTATTTT	CASSLQGLTDTQYF
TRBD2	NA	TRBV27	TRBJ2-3	TGTGCCAGCAGCAACCCGGGACTAGCGGGAACAGATACGCAGTATTTT	CASSNPGLAGTDTQYF
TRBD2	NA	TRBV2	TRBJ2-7	TGTGCCAGCAGTGAGGGTAGCGGGGGAACCTACGAGCAGTACTTC	CASSEGSGGTYEQYF
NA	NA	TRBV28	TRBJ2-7	TGTGCCAGCAACGTAGAGGGACACCCTTACGAGCAGTACTTC	CASNVEGHPYEQYF
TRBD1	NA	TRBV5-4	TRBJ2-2	TGTGCCAGCAGCCGACAGGGTGGGAACACCGGGGAGCTGTTTTTT	CASSRQGGNTGELFF
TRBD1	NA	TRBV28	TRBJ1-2	TGTGCCAGCAGTGTCGGACAGGGGGCGATTTATGGCTACACCTTC	CASSVGQGAIYGYTF
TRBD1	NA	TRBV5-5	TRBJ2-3	TGTGCCAGCAGCTTGGCCGGCCAGGGGGGCACAGATACGCAGTATTTT	CASSLAGQGGTDTQYF
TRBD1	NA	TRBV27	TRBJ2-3	TGTGCCAGCAGCTCCCGGGACAGGGAGTACACAGATACGCAGTATTTT	CASSSRDREYTDTQYF
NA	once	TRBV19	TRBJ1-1	TGTGCCAGTAGCCCTCGGAGCACTGAAGCTTTCTTT	CASSPRSTEAFF
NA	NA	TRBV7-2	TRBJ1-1	TGTGCCAGCAGCCCTCGACGTACGTCCGGGGCTTTCTTT	CASSPRRTSGAFF
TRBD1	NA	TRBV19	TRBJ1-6	TGTGCCAGTAGTGCCGGGACAGGGGGCAGATCACCCCTCCACTTT	CASSAGTGGRSPLHF
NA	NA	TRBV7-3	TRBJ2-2	TGTGCCAGCAGCTTCGCAGGGGTCACCGGGGAGCTGTTTTTT	CASSFAGVTGELFF
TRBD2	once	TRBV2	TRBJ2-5	TGTGCCAGCACTTTGACTAGCGGGGGGACCGCGACCCAGTACTTC	CASTLTSGGTATQYF
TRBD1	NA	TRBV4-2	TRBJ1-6	TGTGCCAGCAGCCAGGCCCCGACAGGGTTAGGGTCACCCCTCCACTTT	CASSQAPTGLGSPLHF
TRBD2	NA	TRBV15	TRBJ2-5	TGTGCCACCAGTGAGGGGGTGAAAAGCGGGGGGGCCCAAGAGACCCAGTACTTC	CATSEGVKSGGAQETQYF
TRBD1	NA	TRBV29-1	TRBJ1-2	TGCAGCGTTCTCAGCGTCCCGGGACAGGGGGCGGAAGGCTATGGCTACACCTTC	CSVLSVPGQGAEGYGYTF
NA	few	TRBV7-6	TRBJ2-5	TGTGCCAGCAGCTTACAATCAGGGTATGAGACCCAGTACTTC	CASSLQSGYETQYF
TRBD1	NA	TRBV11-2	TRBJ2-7	TGTGCCAGCAGCTTCGGGACAGCCTCCTACGAGCAGTACTTC	CASSFGTASYEQYF
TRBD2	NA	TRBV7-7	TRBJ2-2	TGTGCTAGCAGCTTAGCGGCCGGGGGGAAGGCCGGGGAGCTGTTTTTT	CASSLAAGGKAGELFF
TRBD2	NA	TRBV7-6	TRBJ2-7	TGTGCCAGCAGCTTAGCTAGCGGGGGTCCGGGGGAGCAGTACTTC	CASSLASGGPGEQYF
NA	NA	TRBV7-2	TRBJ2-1	TGTGCCAGCAGCTTAATCGGGAGCTCCTACAATGAGCAGTTCTTC	CASSLIGSSYNEQFF
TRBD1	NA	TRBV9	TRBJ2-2	TGTGCCAGCAGCGCCGGGACAGTGAACACCGGGGAGCTGTTTTTT	CASSAGTVNTGELFF
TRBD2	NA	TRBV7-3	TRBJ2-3	TGTGCCAGCAGCTTAACGGTAGCGGGTAGCACAGATACGCAGTATTTT	CASSLTVAGSTDTQYF
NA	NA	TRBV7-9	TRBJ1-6	TGTGCCAGCAGCTTAGTGCGGAATAATTCACCCCTCCACTTT	CASSLVRNNSPLHF
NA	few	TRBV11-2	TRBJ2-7	TGTGCCAGCAGCTTACGCACCGACCGGGGAGAGCAGTACTTC	CASSLRTDRGEQYF
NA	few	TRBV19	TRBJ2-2	TGTGCCAGTAGTTCCCTAACGGGGAACACCGGGGAGCTGTTTTTT	CASSSLTGNTGELFF
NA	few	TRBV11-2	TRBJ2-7	TGTGCCAGCAGCTCCCTTCTTGGGCAGAACTACGAGCAGTACTTC	CASSSLLGQNYEQYF